This entry lists 28 T cell receptor beta chains sequenced from one sample in a study of blood T cell repertoires in COVID-19. Only in-frame clones appear in the TCRdb table, and some are missing; sequencing was by immunoSEQ multiplex PCR. The repertoire holds roughly 290,000 clones, with roughly 90% as singletons. The sequenced material came from peripheral blood. The receptors come from a woman in her sixties with acute or convalescent COVID-19.

The table lists this clone with a count of one. The chain combines TRBV15 with TRBJ2-5, with TRBD2 matching 13 bases. Trimming took 5 bases from V and 5 from J; bases not matched to a gene: 5. Germline values: CDR1 LNHNV, CDR2 YYDKDF (reference sequence). This CDR3 contains 15 residues. CDR3 loop: CATSRRLAGGETQYF. CDR3 DNA: TGTGCCACCAGCCGGCGACTAGCGGGAGGTGAGACCCAGTACTTC.

The rearrangement uses TRBV28 and TRBJ1-2, with D maybe TRBD1 (6 bases). Germline CDR1 MDHEN, CDR2 SYDVKM. The CDR3 covers 14 residues. Trimming removed 6 bases from V and 13 bases from J, with 24 bases in between. CDR3 in amino acids: CASSLNQGLGSCTF. CDR3 DNA: TGTGCCAGCAGCCTCAACCAGGGGTTGGGTAGTTGCACCTTC.

CDR3 residues: CASSSRDRGLFLYTEAFF. The DNA for the CDR3 is TGTGCCAGCAGCTCCCGGGACAGGGGCTTGTTTTTGTACACTGAAGCTTTCTTT. J is TRBJ1-1 and V is TRBV7-2; 10 nucleotides line up with TRBD1. V dropped 4 bases and J dropped 3; count of bases not matched to a gene: 14. This CDR3 has 18 residues. Germline lookup yields CDR1 SGHTA and CDR2 FQGNSA.

The chain recombines TRBV7-9 with TRBJ2-7, with TRBD1 identical over 7 bases. Per germline, CDR1 SEHNR and CDR2 FQNEAQ (reference sequence). J lost 3 bases, V lost 3 bases, and 5 bases had no gene match. There are 14 residues in the CDR3. CDR3 bases: TGTGCCAGCAGCTTCGGGCAGGGGGTCTACGAGCAGTACTTC. It yields the protein CASSFGQGVYEQYF.

The chain links TRBV19 to TRBJ2-1; TRBD2 is a possible D gene (6 bases). The length of the CDR3 is 15 residues. Germline values: CDR1 LNHDA, CDR2 SQIVND (reference sequence). V shed 4 bases and J shed 2 bases, with 12 bases lying between them. The CDR3 reads CASSRVEGTYNEQFF. DNA for the CDR3: TGTGCCAGTAGTAGGGTGGAGGGGACCTACAATGAGCAGTTCTTC.

In DNA, the CDR3 is TGTGCCAGCCGGGGAGCCAGAAACTATGGCTACACCTTC. Its translation: CASRGARNYGYTF. V and J are TRBV6-5 and TRBJ1-2; D call uncertain. Germline V gives CDR1 MNHEY, CDR2 SVGAGI. Trimming took 8 bases from V and 2 from J, leaving 12 bases between them. There are 13 residues in the CDR3.

The chain recombines TRBV7-2 with TRBJ2-7; D call uncertain. The CDR3 length is 14 residues. CDR1 is SGHTA and CDR2 is FQGNSA in the germline V gene. Trimming removed 1 base at V and 3 bases at J, with 10 bases between. In DNA, the CDR3 is TGTGCCAGCAGCTTAGATGACACCTACTACGAGCAGTACTTC. Amino acid sequence: CASSLDDTYYEQYF.

V gene TRBV5-1 combines with J gene TRBJ2-7; TRBD2 agrees at 8 bases. This CDR3 has 14 amino acids. CDR1 is SGHRS, CDR2 YFSETQ, per germline. The V gene end was trimmed by 4 bases and the J gene end by 2 bases; junction bases not matched to a gene: 5. The CDR3 spells CASSPAGGAYEQYF. Here the CDR3 DNA reads TGCGCCAGCAGCCCGGCGGGGGGAGCCTACGAGCAGTACTTC.

The rearrangement uses TRBV6-2 or TRBV6-3 and TRBJ1-4; perhaps TRBD1 as D (5 bases). The CDR3 is made up of 15 amino acids. V lost 5 bases and J lost 6, with 16 bases in between. The germline V gene has CDR1 MNHEY and CDR2 SVGEGT. In DNA form, the CDR3 reads TGTGCCAGCAGTGGCCGGACGGCGGGGGATGAAAAACTGTTTTTT. It is translated as CASSGRTAGDEKLFF.

This clone has more than one count but fewer than ten. The genes are TRBV7-2 and TRBJ1-2, with D maybe TRBD1 (6 bases). The germline CDR1 and CDR2 sequences are SGHTA and FQGNSA. V lost 3 bases to trimming and J lost 4 bases, with 15 bases between them. The CDR3 consists of 15 residues. The CDR3 loop is CASSFPRTVSYGYTF. CDR3 coding DNA: TGTGCCAGCAGCTTCCCGAGGACAGTTTCCTATGGCTACACCTTC.

Worth noting for this clone: Other DNA sequences in this sample translate to the same CDR3. This rearrangement joins TRBV5-1 to TRBJ1-5, with TRBD1 as a possible D gene (5 bases). The V end was cut by 4 bases, the J end by 3 bases, with 8 bases between. CDR3 length equals 13 residues. The germline V gene has CDR1 SGHRS and CDR2 YFSETQ. In DNA form, the CDR3 reads TGCGCCAGCAGCGCGGGACCCAATCAGCCCCAGCATTTT. Translating gives CASSAGPNQPQHF.

The chain has TRBV24-1 and TRBJ2-2, with 15 bases that match TRBD2. This CDR3 is built from 20 residues. V dropped 0 bases and J dropped 3; count of bases not matched to a gene: 7. CDR1 is KGHDR and CDR2 is SFDVKD in the germline V gene. For the CDR3, the DNA is TGTGCCACCAGTGATTTGTTGGGGACTAGCGGGAGGACGGACACCGGGGAGCTGTTTTTT. Translating it yields CATSDLLGTSGRTDTGELFF.

Here the CDR3 reads CSVAGYNQPQHF. The CDR3 DNA reads TGCAGCGTTGCCGGGTACAATCAGCCCCAGCATTTT. J is TRBJ1-5 and V is TRBV29-1; D remains ambiguous. Germline-derived CDR1 and CDR2 are SQVTM and ANQGSEA. The ends were cut back, 4 bases at V and 3 bases at J, with 7 bases in the middle. The CDR3 consists of 12 residues. The variable domain in full, with the rest retrieved from reference TRBV29-1 and TRBJ1-5, is SAVISQKPSRDICQRGTSLTIQCQVDSQVTMMFWYRQQPGQSLTLIATANQGSEATYESGFVIDKFPISRPNLTFSTLTVSNMSPEDSSIYLCSVAGYNQPQHFGDGTRLSIL.

The gene calls are TRBV15 and TRBJ1-1, with TRBD1 matching over 11 bases. The CDR3 runs 16 residues. The V segment lost 1 base and the J segment 11 bases; nucleotides outside the gene matches: 12. Per the germline V gene, CDR1 is LNHNV and CDR2 is YYDKDF (reference sequence). Written as DNA, the CDR3 is TGTGCCACCAGCAGAGGAACCGGGACAGGGGGACCGGGGGCTTTCTTT. Protein product: CATSRGTGTGGPGAFF. Full variable domain (missing parts from reference TRBV15 and TRBJ1-1): DAMVIQNPRYQVTQFGKPVTLSCSQTLNHNVMYWYQQKSSQAPKLLFHYYDKDFNNEADTPDNFQSRRPNTSFCFLDIRSPGLGDTAMYLCATSRGTGTGGPGAFFGQGTRLTVV.

V usage is TRBV28 and J usage is TRBJ2-1; D perhaps matches TRBD2 (5 bases). The CDR3 has 15 residues. Germline V CDR1 and CDR2: MDHEN, SYDVKM. V lost 6 bases, J lost 7 bases, and 19 bases lay in between. The CDR3 loop is CASRGLYPLWNEQFF. In nucleotides, the CDR3 is TGTGCCAGCAGAGGACTCTACCCCCTGTGGAATGAGCAGTTCTTC.

This clone occurred once. J is TRBJ2-5 and V is TRBV9; a weak D match, TRBD2 (5 bases). This CDR3 is built from 16 residues. V lost 3 bases and J lost 5, with 20 bases in between. CDR1 is SGDLS and CDR2 is YYNGEE in the germline V gene. The CDR3 here is CASSDSRTPSGETQYF. As DNA, the CDR3 is TGTGCCAGCAGCGACTCAAGGACGCCTTCGGGGGAGACCCAGTACTTC.

This clone was detected only a few times. The CDR3 bases are TGTGCCAGCAGCCGGGACAGGGATGAGCAGTACTTC. Residues: CASSRDRDEQYF. The chain joins TRBV7-9 to TRBJ2-7; 9 bases match TRBD1. The CDR3 totals 12 residues. Germline V lookup: CDR1 SEHNR, CDR2 FQNEAQ (reference sequence). The junction had 3 bases not matched to a gene; V was cut back by 5 bases and J by 7 bases.

Notes on this clone: The junction departs from germline at one end; a sequencing error may be responsible. This chain joins TRBV5-4 and TRBJ1-2; 8 bases align to TRBD1. The germline V gene encodes CDR1 SGHNT and CDR2 YYREEE (reference sequence). The CDR3 contains 13 residues. The CDR3: CASRLGQDYGYTF. The CDR3 region has the DNA TGTGCCAGCAGATTGGGACAGGACTATGGCTACACCTTC.

The chain has TRBV28 and TRBJ1-1; TRBD1 is a possible D gene (5 bases). CDR3 length: 13 residues. The germline gives CDR1 MDHEN, CDR2 SYDVKM. The V end lost 4 bases, the J end lost 7 bases, and 13 bases lay between the germline ends. The CDR3 bases are TGTGCCAGCAGTTCGACAGTGAGATTTGAAGCTTTCTTT. This translates into CASSSTVRFEAFF.

This clone was detected a few times. V usage is TRBV28 and J usage is TRBJ1-2; 11 nucleotides agree with TRBD1. There are 14 residues in the CDR3. Germline values: CDR1 MDHEN, CDR2 SYDVKM. The ends lost 5 bases at V and 8 bases at J; junction bases unmatched: 7. The CDR3 reads CASSIGTGGYGYTF. CDR3 DNA sequence: TGTGCCAGCAGTATCGGGACAGGGGGTTACGGCTACACCTTC.

The chain combines TRBV27 with TRBJ1-1; unclear D gene. Germline CDR1 MNHEY, CDR2 SMNVEV (reference sequence). The CDR3 length is 13 residues. Trimming removed 5 bases at V and 7 bases at J, with 14 bases between. The CDR3 reads CASSASPPGEAFF. In nucleotides, the CDR3 is TGTGCCAGCAGTGCCTCACCGCCGGGTGAAGCTTTCTTT.

The chain is built from TRBV9 and TRBJ2-5; possibly TRBD2 for D (6 bases). This CDR3 region has 15 residues. Trimming pared 2 bases from V and 3 bases from J, leaving 14 bases between. CDR1 is SGDLS and CDR2 is YYNGEE in the germline V gene. The CDR3 here is CASSVGGIMEETQYF. CDR3 DNA sequence: TGTGCCAGCAGCGTTGGGGGGATTATGGAAGAGACCCAGTACTTC.

This rearrangement joins TRBV24-1 to TRBJ2-5; no clear D gene. Germline V gives CDR1 KGHDR, CDR2 SFDVKD. Trimming pared 5 bases from V and 2 bases from J, leaving 17 bases between. The CDR3 is 16 residues long. This chain's CDR3 is CATSVRSLALQETQYF. In DNA form, the CDR3 reads TGTGCCACCAGTGTCCGGTCCCTTGCCCTACAAGAGACCCAGTACTTC.

This chain links TRBV27 with TRBJ1-2; no reliable D call. This CDR3 comprises 13 residues. Germline-derived CDR1 and CDR2 are MNHEY and SMNVEV (reference sequence). Trimming shortened V by 6 bases and J by 9 bases, and 17 bases separated the two germline ends. CDR3 DNA: TGTGCCAGCAGCCCATCGGGGAGCCGCAGCTACACCTTC. This translates into CASSPSGSRSYTF.

V is TRBV14 and J is TRBJ1-1; maybe TRBD1 (5 bases). Germline V gene data show CDR1 as SGHDN and CDR2 as FVKESK. There are 15 residues in the CDR3. Trimming took 1 base from V and 1 from J, leaving 10 bases between them. Written as DNA, the CDR3 is TGTGCCAGCAGCCAAGTAAGACAGTGGAACACTGAAGCTTTCTTT. Protein sequence: CASSQVRQWNTEAFF.

The gene calls are TRBV5-1 and TRBJ2-3, with D possibly TRBD2 on 6 matching bases. Germline V CDR1 and CDR2: SGHRS, YFSETQ. The CDR3 loop spans 14 amino acids. V gave up 3 bases and J gave up 2 bases, with 10 bases separating them. In nucleotides, the CDR3 is TGCGCCAGCAGCTCGGCTAGCGCCACAGATACGCAGTATTTT. It yields the protein CASSSASATDTQYF.

This clone was seen only once. This chain joins TRBV24-1 and TRBJ2-5, with D possibly being TRBD1 (6 bases). Germline V lookup: CDR1 KGHDR, CDR2 SFDVKD. The CDR3 spans 12 residues. With 11 bases removed from V and 5 bases from J, the gap between germline ends came to 14 bases. CDR3 DNA sequence: TGTGCCATCCAGGGGCCGGGGGAGACCCAGTACTTC. It is translated as CAIQGPGETQYF.

The CDR3 bases are TGTGCCAGCAGCATGCGGTTTTCGGGAGGGAGTGACGAGCAGTACTTC. This translates into CASSMRFSGGSDEQYF. The chain has TRBV5-5 and TRBJ2-7; 8 positions match TRBD2. Germline V gives CDR1 SGHKS, CDR2 YYEKEE (reference sequence). The CDR3 consists of 16 residues. Trimming removed 4 bases from V and 5 bases from J; junction bases left unmatched: 14.